The subject of this entry is one T cell receptor beta chain. Germline V lookup: CDR1 MNHEY, CDR2 SMNVEV (reference sequence). The V gene end was trimmed by 1 base and the J gene end by 4 bases; junction bases not matched to a gene: 3. The CDR3 consists of 14 residues. As processed by the authors: Amplifying reference gene primers gave estimates of nucleated cell counts. Profiled with immunoSEQ multiplex PCR; TCRdb holds only in-frame clones, not every one. The DNA was the basis for D and trimming; V, J and clone size are from that table. The sample lists more than 350,000 clones, over 75% seen once, with 8% to 13% in the top ten. The data derive from a study of blood T cell repertoires in COVID-19. About the research overall: The United States, Italy and Spain supplied acute and convalescent COVID-19 samples. T cells, B-cell-depleted T cells, or PBMCs provided the cDNA or gDNA that served as material.

Sequencing was carried out using peripheral blood. The V gene is TRBV27, the J gene TRBJ2-5; 7 bases line up with TRBD2. This TCR derives from a woman aged 30 to 39 with COVID-19, enrolled during active disease. The CDR3 DNA reads TGTGCCAGCAGTTTATGGGCGGGGGTAGAGACCCAGTACTTC. Its translation: CASSLWAGVETQYF.